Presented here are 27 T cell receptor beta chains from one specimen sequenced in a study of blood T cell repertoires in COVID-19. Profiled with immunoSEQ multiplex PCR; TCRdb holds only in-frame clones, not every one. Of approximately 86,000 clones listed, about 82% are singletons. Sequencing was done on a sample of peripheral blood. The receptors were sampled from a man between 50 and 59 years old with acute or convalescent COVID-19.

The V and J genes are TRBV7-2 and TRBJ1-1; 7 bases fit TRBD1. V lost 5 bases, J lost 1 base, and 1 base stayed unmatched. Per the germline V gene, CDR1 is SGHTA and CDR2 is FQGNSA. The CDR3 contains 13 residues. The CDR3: CASSRTGNTEAFF. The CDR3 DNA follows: TGTGCCAGCAGCCGGACAGGGAACACTGAAGCTTTCTTT. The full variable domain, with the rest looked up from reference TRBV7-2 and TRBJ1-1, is GAGVSQSPSNKVTEKGKDVELRCDPISGHTALYWYRQSLGQGLEFLIYFQGNSAPDKSGLPSDRFSAERTGGSVSTLTIQRTQQEDSAVYLCASSRTGNTEAFFGQGTRLTVV.

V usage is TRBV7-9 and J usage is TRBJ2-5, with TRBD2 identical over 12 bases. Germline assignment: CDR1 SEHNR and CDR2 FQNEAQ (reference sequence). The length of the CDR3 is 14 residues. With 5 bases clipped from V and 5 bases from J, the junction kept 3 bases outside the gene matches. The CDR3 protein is CASSRLAGDETQYF. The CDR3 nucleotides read TGTGCCAGCAGCCGACTAGCGGGAGATGAGACCCAGTACTTC.

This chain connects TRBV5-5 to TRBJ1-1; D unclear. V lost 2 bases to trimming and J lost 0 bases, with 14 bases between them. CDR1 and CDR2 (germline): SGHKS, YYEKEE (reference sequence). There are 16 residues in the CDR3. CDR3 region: CASSLGGYGMNTEAFF. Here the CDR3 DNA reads TGTGCCAGCAGCTTAGGCGGCTACGGCATGAACACTGAAGCTTTCTTT.

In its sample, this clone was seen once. CDR3 amino acids: CASSPGTSASSYEQYF. The CDR3 region has the DNA TGTGCCAGCAGCCCAGGGACTAGCGCCTCCTCCTACGAGCAGTACTTC. The chain links TRBV7-2 to TRBJ2-7; TRBD2 matches at 10 bases. Germline CDR1 SGHTA, CDR2 FQGNSA. The trim removed 5 bases at V and 0 bases at J, leaving 7 bases unmatched. The CDR3 covers 16 residues.

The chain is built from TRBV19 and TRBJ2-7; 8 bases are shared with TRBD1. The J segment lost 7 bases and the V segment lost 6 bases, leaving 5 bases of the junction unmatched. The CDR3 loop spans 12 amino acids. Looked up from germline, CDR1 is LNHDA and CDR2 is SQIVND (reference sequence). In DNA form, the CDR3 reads TGTGCCAGTAGATCCGGGACAGGAGAGCAGTACTTC. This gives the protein CASRSGTGEQYF.

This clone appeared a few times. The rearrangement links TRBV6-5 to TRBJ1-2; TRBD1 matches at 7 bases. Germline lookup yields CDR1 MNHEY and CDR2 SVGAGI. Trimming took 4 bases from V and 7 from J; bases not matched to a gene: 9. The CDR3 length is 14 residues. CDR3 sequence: CASSSQGGAGGYTF. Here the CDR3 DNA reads TGTGCCAGCAGTTCCCAGGGGGGCGCGGGTGGCTACACCTTC.

Here the CDR3 DNA reads TGTGCCAGCAAGAGGAGCAGCGAGCAGTACTTC. It specifies CASKRSSEQYF. The V gene is TRBV28, the J gene TRBJ2-7; no firm D call. Per the germline V gene, CDR1 is MDHEN and CDR2 is SYDVKM. CDR3 length equals 11 residues. Trimming removed 7 bases at V and 6 bases at J, with 10 bases between.

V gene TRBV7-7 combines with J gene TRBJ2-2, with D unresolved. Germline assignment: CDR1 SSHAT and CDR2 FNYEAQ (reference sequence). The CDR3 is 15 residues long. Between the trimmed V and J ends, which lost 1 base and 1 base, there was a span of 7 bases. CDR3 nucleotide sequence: TGTGCCAGCAGCTTAGGAGGAGTGAACACCGGGGAGCTGTTTTTT. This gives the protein CASSLGGVNTGELFF.

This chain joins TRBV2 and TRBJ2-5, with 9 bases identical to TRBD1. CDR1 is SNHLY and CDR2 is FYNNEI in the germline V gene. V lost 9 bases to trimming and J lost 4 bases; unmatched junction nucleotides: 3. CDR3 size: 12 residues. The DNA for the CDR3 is TGTGCCAGAGGGGACAGGGCAGAGACCCAGTACTTC. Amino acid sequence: CARGDRAETQYF.

This CDR3 reads CASSPPGTSGVHEQFF. DNA of the CDR3: TGTGCCAGCAGCCCCCCTGGGACTAGCGGGGTCCATGAGCAGTTCTTC. The J gene is TRBJ2-1, the V gene TRBV5-4; 13 bases match TRBD2. Germline CDR1 and CDR2: SGHNT and YYREEE (reference sequence). V dropped 4 bases and J dropped 8; count of bases not matched to a gene: 9. CDR3 size: 16 residues.

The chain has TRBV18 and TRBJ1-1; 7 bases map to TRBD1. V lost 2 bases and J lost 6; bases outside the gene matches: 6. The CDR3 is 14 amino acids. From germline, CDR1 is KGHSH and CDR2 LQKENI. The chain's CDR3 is CASSPGRQGAEAFF. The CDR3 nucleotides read TGTGCCAGCTCACCAGGCCGACAGGGAGCTGAAGCTTTCTTT.

Written as DNA, the CDR3 is TGTGCCAGCAGCTTACGGGCGGGGGGAAAAGAGACCCAGTACTTC. Its protein product is CASSLRAGGKETQYF. V and J are TRBV7-2 and TRBJ2-5; 8 bases match TRBD2. This CDR3 has 15 residues. J gave up 3 bases and V 2 bases, and 5 bases lay outside the gene matches. Per germline, CDR1 SGHTA and CDR2 FQGNSA.

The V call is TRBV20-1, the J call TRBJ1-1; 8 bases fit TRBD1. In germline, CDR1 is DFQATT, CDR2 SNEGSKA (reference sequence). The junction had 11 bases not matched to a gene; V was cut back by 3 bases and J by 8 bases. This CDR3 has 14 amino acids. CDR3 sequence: CSASADRGPPEAFF. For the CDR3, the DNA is TGCAGTGCTAGTGCTGACAGGGGCCCCCCCGAAGCTTTCTTT.

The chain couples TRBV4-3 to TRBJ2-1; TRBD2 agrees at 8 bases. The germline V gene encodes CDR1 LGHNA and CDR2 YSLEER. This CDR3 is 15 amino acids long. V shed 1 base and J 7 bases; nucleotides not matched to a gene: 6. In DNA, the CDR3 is TGCGCCAGCAGCCAAGGCGGACTAGCTAGGAATGAGCAGTTCTTC. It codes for CASSQGGLARNEQFF.

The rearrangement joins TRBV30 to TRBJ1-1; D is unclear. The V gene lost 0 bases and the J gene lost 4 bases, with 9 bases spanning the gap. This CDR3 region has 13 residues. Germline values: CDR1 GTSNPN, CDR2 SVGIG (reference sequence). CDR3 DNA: TGTGCCTGGAGTGTGTTCGGTGGCACTGAAGCTTTCTTT. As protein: CAWSVFGGTEAFF.

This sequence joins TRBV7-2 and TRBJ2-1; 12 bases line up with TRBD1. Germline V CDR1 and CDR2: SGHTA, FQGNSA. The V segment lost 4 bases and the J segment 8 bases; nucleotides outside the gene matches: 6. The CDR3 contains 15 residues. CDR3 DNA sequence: TGTGCCAGCAGCTACGGGGGACAGGGGGCGGATGAGCAGTTCTTC. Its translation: CASSYGGQGADEQFF.

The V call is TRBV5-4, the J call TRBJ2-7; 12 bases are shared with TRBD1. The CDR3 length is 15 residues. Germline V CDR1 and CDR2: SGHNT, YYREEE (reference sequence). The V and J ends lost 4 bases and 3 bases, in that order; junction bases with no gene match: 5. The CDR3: CASSTGQGALYEQYF. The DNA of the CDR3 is TGTGCCAGCAGCACGGGACAGGGGGCACTCTACGAGCAGTACTTC.

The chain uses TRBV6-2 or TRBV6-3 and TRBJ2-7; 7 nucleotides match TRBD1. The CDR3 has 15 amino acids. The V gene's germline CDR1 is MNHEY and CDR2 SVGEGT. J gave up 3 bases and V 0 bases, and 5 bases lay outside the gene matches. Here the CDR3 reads CASSYSHGTVYEQYF. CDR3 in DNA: TGTGCCAGCAGTTACTCACACGGGACAGTCTACGAGCAGTACTTC.

In DNA form, the CDR3 reads TGTGCCAGCAGCTTAGAAAGTCTAGGCGTAGAAGAGCAGTACTTC. Translation: CASSLESLGVEEQYF. This chain links TRBV11-2 with TRBJ2-7; D remains ambiguous. Germline CDR1 is SGHAT and CDR2 is FQNNGV. V was trimmed by 0 bases and J by 7 bases, leaving 16 bases between them. The CDR3 has 15 residues.

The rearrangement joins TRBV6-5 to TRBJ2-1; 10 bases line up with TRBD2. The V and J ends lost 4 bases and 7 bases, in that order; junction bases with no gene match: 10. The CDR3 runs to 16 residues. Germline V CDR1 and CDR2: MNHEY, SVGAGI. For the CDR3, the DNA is TGTGCCAGCAGTTCGGGAGCAGCGGGGGGGGAGAATGAGCAGTTCTTC. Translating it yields CASSSGAAGGENEQFF.

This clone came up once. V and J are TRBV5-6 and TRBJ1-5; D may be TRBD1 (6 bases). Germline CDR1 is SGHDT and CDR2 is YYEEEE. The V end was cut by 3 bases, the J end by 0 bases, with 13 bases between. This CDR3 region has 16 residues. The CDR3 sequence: CASSSLQGNSNQPQHF. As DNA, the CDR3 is TGTGCCAGCAGCTCGCTCCAGGGGAATAGCAATCAGCCCCAGCATTTT. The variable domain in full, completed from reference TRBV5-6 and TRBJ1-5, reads DAGVTQSPTHLIKTRGQQVTLRCSPKSGHDTVSWYQQALGQGPQFIFQYYEEEERQRGNFPDRFSGHQFPNYSSELNVNALLLGDSALYLCASSSLQGNSNQPQHFGDGTRLSIL.

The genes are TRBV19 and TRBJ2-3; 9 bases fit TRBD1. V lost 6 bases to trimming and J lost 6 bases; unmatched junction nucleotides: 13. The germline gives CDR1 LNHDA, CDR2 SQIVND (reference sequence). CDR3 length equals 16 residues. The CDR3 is CASRRQGDTRSDTQYF. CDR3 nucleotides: TGTGCCAGTAGGAGACAGGGGGATACGAGATCGGATACGCAGTATTTT.

For the CDR3, the DNA is TGTGCCAGTGGCAGAGAGACAGGGATGTTTGGCTACACCTTC. Translation gives CASGRETGMFGYTF. The J gene is TRBJ1-2, the V gene TRBV19; 7 nucleotides line up with TRBD1. The CDR3 contains 14 residues. V shed 8 bases and J 7 bases; nucleotides not matched to a gene: 13. Germline CDR1 and CDR2: LNHDA and SQIVND (reference sequence).

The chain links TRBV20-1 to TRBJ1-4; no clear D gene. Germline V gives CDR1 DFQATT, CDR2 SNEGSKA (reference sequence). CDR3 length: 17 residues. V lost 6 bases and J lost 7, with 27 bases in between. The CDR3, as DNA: TGCAGTGCCAGTATTATGGTGGTGGGAGGCTTTGGTGAAAAACTGTTTTTT. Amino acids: CSASIMVVGGFGEKLFF.

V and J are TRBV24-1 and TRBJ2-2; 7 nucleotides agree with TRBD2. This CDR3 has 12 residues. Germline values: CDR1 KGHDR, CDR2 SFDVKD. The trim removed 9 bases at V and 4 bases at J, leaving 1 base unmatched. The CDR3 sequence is CATSGGTGELFF. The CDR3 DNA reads TGTGCCACCTCGGGGGGCACCGGGGAGCTGTTTTTT.

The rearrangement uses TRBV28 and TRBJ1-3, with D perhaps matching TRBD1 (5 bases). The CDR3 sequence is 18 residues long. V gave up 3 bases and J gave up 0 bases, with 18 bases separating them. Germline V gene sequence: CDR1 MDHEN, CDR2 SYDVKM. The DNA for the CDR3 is TGTGCCAGCAGTTTCTTAGGAACAGGTCCCTACTCTGGAAACACCATATATTTT. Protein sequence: CASSFLGTGPYSGNTIYF.

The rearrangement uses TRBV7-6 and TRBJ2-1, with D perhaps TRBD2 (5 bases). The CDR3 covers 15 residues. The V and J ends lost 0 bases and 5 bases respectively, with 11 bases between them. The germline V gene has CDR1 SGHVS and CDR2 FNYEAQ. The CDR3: CASSLAPAGDNEQFF. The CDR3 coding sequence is TGTGCCAGCAGCTTAGCTCCGGCCGGGGACAATGAGCAGTTCTTC.